This TCR beta chain is drawn from a study of T cell responses to AZD1222 COVID-19 vaccine. The V end was cut by 8 bases, the J end by 8 bases, with 18 bases between. This CDR3 comprises 13 residues. TCRdb keeps only in-frame clones here, not all; method: immunoSEQ multiplex PCR. The sample comprises about 72,000 clones, just over 85% of which are singletons, and about 2.4% rests with the top ten. Study findings and constraints: Researchers took repertoire samples only after the peak T cell response had come.

On this clone: As yet, its antigen is unknown.

The TCR sequence derives from an adult in good health. This chain joins TRBV12-3 or TRBV12-4 and TRBJ1-1; TRBD1 is a possible D gene (6 bases). The sequencing used peripheral blood, collected on day 0 of AZD1222 vaccination. Written as DNA, the CDR3 is TGTGCCAGCGGAGGAAAAGGGGGGGTAGAAGCTTTCTTT. As protein: CASGGKGGVEAFF.